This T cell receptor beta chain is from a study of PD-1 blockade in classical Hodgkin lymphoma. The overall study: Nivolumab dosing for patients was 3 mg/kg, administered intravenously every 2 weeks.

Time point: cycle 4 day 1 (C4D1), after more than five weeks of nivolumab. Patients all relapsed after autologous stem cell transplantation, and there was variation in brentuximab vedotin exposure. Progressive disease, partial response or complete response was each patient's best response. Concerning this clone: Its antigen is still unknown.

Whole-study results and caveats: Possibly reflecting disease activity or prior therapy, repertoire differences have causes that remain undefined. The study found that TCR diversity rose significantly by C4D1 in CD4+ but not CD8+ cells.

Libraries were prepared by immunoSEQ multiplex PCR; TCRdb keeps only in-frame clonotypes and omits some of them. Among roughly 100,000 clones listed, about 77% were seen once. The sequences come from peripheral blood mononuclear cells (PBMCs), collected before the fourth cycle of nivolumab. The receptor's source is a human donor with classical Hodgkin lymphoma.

CDR3 sequence reads: CASSKRTSGELLYNEQFF. DNA of the CDR3: TGTGCCAGCAGCAAGAGGACTAGCGGGGAGTTACTCTACAATGAGCAGTTCTTC. The rearrangement joins TRBV21-1 to TRBJ2-1; TRBD2 is taken as the D call from the table, unchecked against the DNA. TRBV21-1 is assigned pseudogene status. The CDR3 spans 18 residues.